This TCR beta chain was observed in a study of technical replicates of blood from a handful of donors. Sequencing was performed with immunoSEQ multiplex PCR; in TCRdb, only in-frame clones are kept and a portion is missing. The sample carries some 15,000 clones, more than 75% recorded once. Germline V gene lookup returns CDR1 SGHVS and CDR2 FQNEAQ. This CDR3 has 13 residues. The V end lost 4 bases, the J end lost 4 bases, and 9 bases lay between the germline ends. The source material was PBMCs. The chain has TRBV7-8 and TRBJ2-3; tentative D call: TRBD2 (6 bases). This clonotype originated in a human donor in good health. The CDR3, as DNA: TGTGCCAGCAGCTCCAGACTAGCAGATACGCAGTATTTT. Its protein product is CASSSRLADTQYF.